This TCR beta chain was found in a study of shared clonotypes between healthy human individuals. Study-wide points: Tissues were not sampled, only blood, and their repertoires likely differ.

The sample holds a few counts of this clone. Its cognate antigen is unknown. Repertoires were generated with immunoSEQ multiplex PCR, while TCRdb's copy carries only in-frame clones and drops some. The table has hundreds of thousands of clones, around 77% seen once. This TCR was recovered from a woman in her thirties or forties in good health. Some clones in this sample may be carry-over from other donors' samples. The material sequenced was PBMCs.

Here the CDR3 reads CASSVGSRNTLNEQYF. CDR3 bases: TGTGCCAGCAGCGTAGGCTCTAGGAACACGCTTAACGAGCAGTACTTC. The chain is built from TRBV9 and TRBJ2-7; no definite D call. Germline assignment: CDR1 SGDLS and CDR2 YYNGEE. The length of the CDR3 is 16 residues. Trimming took 0 bases from V and 5 from J, leaving 18 bases between them. Filled out from reference TRBV9 and TRBJ2-7, the complete variable domain reads DSGVTQTPKHLITATGQRVTLRCSPRSGDLSVYWYQQSLDQGLQFLIQYYNGEERAKGNILERFSAQQFPDLHSELNLSSLELGDSALYFCASSVGSRNTLNEQYFGPGTRLTVT.